This TCR beta chain is from a study of cytomegalovirus exposure and HLA in healthy donors. PCR amplification relied on 60 Vbeta primers (plus 13 Jbeta primers). Clones were sequenced by immunoSEQ multiplex PCR, and TCRdb holds only the in-frame ones, with some missing. Among some 110,000 clones, around 85% were seen once, and the ten largest hold under 2.5%. As regards this clone: The antigen remains unidentified. Additional DNA sequences in this sample encode the identical CDR3.

The study's findings and limits: Later analysis revealed greater clonal expansion in HLA-associated TCR beta chains than in equally common others.

The germline CDR1 and CDR2 sequences are SGHAT and FQNNGV. With 1 base removed from V and 5 bases from J, the gap between germline ends came to 11 bases. The CDR3 length is 15 residues. The receptor was derived from a young man in good health and CMV-seronegative. The V and J genes are TRBV11-2 and TRBJ2-2; the D gene is possibly TRBD1 (5 bases). The specimen sequenced was PBMCs. CDR3 sequence reads: CASSLGTRDTGELFF. As DNA, the CDR3 is TGTGCCAGCAGCTTAGGCACCAGGGATACCGGGGAGCTGTTTTTT.